This T cell receptor beta chain was observed in a study of shared clonotypes between healthy human individuals (dated by TCRdb to between 2020 and 2021). Looking at the study overall: The cohort comprised a couple of women and a few men aged 18 to 49 years. For each donor, three plates each were used for CD4 naive and CD4 memory, two plates were used for CD8 naive, and one plate was used for CD8 memory. To estimate repertoire size and how much clonotype sharing occurs between individuals, the study deeply sequenced the blood TCR repertoires of roughly 5 healthy adults. Libraries were prepared and TCR repertoires were sequenced by different laboratories using diverse techniques, in order to increase sequencing depth and limit assay-specific biases. Between about 0.8 and 9 billion PBMCs per donor were obtained by leukapheresis.

Using the deep immunoSEQ assay, multiplex PCR amplified TCR CDR3 regions from genomic DNA. Extracted genomic DNA from each cell subset was spread evenly across all wells of several immunoSEQ 96-well plates, with each plate serving as a replicate. For sorted subsets, 150 to 250 ng genomic DNA, equal to tens of thousands of T cell genomes, was loaded into each replicate PCR. Purified libraries were measured with a Qubit 3.0 fluorometer, size-checked on a Bioanalyzer 2100, and measured again with the KAPA Library Quantification kit. A separate single-read 150-cycle Illumina NextSeq 550 flow cell was used to sequence each immunoSEQ 96-well plate. Processing in the source paper ran as follows. Because only junctional sequences without quality scores were contained in the immunoSEQ output, filtering matching that applied to full-length reads could not be performed. To assign V/J genes and CDR3, sequences were annotated using PyIR, a Python wrapper for IgBLAST v1.9, with IMGT germline references. Reads were removed for weak V/J assignments (E-value above 1e-6), missing CDR3, stop codons, out-of-frame junctions, or ambiguous translated residues. A V3J clonotype was defined by an identical inferred V gene, J gene, and CDR3 amino acid sequence. To compute the percentage overlap between repertoires, the number of shared unique clonotypes was divided by the size of the smaller repertoire. RTK rarefaction, the Chao1 estimator, and Recon v2.1 estimates of unobserved clonotypes were used to assess repertoire richness. Generation probabilities were computed with OLGA for all TCRbeta clonotypes obtained by the gDNA method from several donors. Sourced from immuneACCESS, this table was stored by TCRdb with only in-frame sequences that have V and J called. A share of the clones is absent; for the studies checked, an unresolved V gene accounts for under half, and the remainder has no known explanation. The V and J calls and the clone size are those of that table, but D and trimming were determined from the DNA. For this sample the table gives 2 million to 2.5 million clones, of which 85% to 95% were detected only once. Together, the top ten hold 0.37% of the sample.

From a lookup of the germline V gene, CDR1 and CDR2 are MDHEN and SYDVKM. For this chain, trimming is 10 bases at the V end and 1 base at the J end, and the number of junction bases without a gene match is 12. The CDR3 spans 15 residues, from the cysteine through the phenylalanine. Just CDR3 DNA is preserved here, 45 bases in frame from base 1. To note about this clone: The antigen this receptor binds is unknown. Per-base quality was not reported, and no clone a single base away is much larger than it.

The paper as a whole reports these results and caveats: Clonotypes shared by all four sorted-subset donors showed higher generation probabilities than non-shared clonotypes. Pairwise subsampling indicated that sequencing depth was expected to affect the degree of clonotype sharing among donors. Rarefaction of sorted-subset datasets indicated incomplete sequencing despite the large sequencing depth. About 5% of naive CD4, approximately 3.7% of naive CD8, 2.3% of memory CD4, and about 0.4% of memory CD8 clonotypes were shared across four donors. Sampling was limited to blood, and TCR repertoires in tissue likely differ from TCR repertoires in blood. The small number of donors limited the genetic and exposure-history diversity represented. Estimated clonotype richness was generally larger for naive than for memory subsets.

The donors were healthy, HIV-negative adults who had no recently reported acute infections or vaccinations. Every donor was a Caucasian adult living in Nashville, Tennessee, USA. CD4+ T cells were enriched by magnetic negative selection, after which naive cells were positively selected on CD45RA and the negative fraction was taken as the memory subset. After blood collection by leukapheresis, PBMCs were isolated using Ficoll-Histopaque density gradient centrifugation and then cryopreserved in the vapor phase of liquid nitrogen. Analytical flow cytometry was used to check the purity and quantity of each magnetically sorted T cell population. Genomic DNA was isolated from every sorted fraction and measured by UV absorbance on a Nanodrop 2000c.

Sequenced sample: naive CD4+ T cells from PBMCs. The cell subset or site label, as the study defines it: CD45RA+ positively selected. The source is a man between 18 and 29 years old in good health. Some clones in this sample may be carry-over from other donors' samples. The rearranged segments are TRBV28 and TRBJ1-1, with TRBD1 identical over 7 junction bases. The CDR3 reads as follows: CATKNPTGQNTEAFF. At the DNA level, the sequence is TGTGCCACCAAAAACCCGACAGGGCAGAACACTGAAGCTTTCTTT.